This T cell receptor beta chain was retrieved from a study of patients and donors after allogeneic stem cell transplantation (TCRdb year 2020). From the cysteine up to the phenylalanine, the CDR3 has a length of 16 residues. Only the CDR3 DNA is retained, 48 bases long and in frame from the first base. V trim: 4 bases; J trim: 3 bases; unmatched bases: 3. The germline V gene provides CDR1 SGHRS and CDR2 YFSETQ. On this clonotype: It lacks a known antigen. No qualities accompany the bases; no much larger clone lies one base away.

Libraries came from RT-PCR. The reads were generated on a NextSeq 550. TCRdb trimmed public reads at Q25 via fastp, called clones via MiXCR and kept in-frame beta chains. Each CDR3 protein gets just one entry, which takes the most common genes and DNA from the rows behind it. A total of 1,000 to 1,500 distinct CDR3 sequences appear in this sample, 4.5% to 6.5% of them only once. The top ten hold under 30% of the sample. The source of this sequence is a human donor who was either an allogeneic HSCT recipient or a stem cell or donor lymphocyte infusion donor (not recorded which). It is not recorded whose cells these are; they may come from a transplant donor. In this chain, TRBV5-1 is recombined with TRBJ2-3, with 15 bases aligning to TRBD2. The sequenced material came from blood, either unsorted or a sorted T cell fraction (not recorded which). The CDR3 protein is CASSPGTSGRTDTQYF. In nucleotides, the sequence is TGCGCCAGCAGCCCCGGGACTAGCGGGAGGACAGATACGCAGTATTTT.